This entry lists 3 T cell receptor beta chains sequenced from one sample in a study of response to subunit inactivated influenza vaccine. Each CDR3 protein is one row after TCRdb ran MiXCR on the RT-PCR reads. The repertoire holds 500,000 or so distinct CDR3 sequences, with more than 15% as singletons. The sample was CD4+ T cells sorted from PBMCs, taken roughly 24 months after vaccination. The source of these receptors is a man aged 50 to 75 who received an inactivated influenza vaccine.

This clonotype was counted ten times or more. The rearrangement links TRBV29-1 to TRBJ2-7; 10 bases align to TRBD1. From germline, CDR1 is SQVTM and CDR2 ANQGSEA. V was pared by 7 bases and J by 6 bases, with 6 bases of the junction left unmatched. The CDR3 totals 12 residues. The CDR3 protein is CSGGQGNGEQYF. The CDR3 DNA reads as TGCAGCGGGGGACAGGGGAACGGCGAGCAGTACTTC.

The DNA for the CDR3 is TGTGCCAGCAGCGCTGGGACTAGCATCTACGAGCAGTACTTC. It is translated as CASSAGTSIYEQYF. The chain couples TRBV9 to TRBJ2-7, with 9 positions matching TRBD2. Germline V lookup: CDR1 SGDLS, CDR2 YYNGEE. The CDR3 has 14 residues. V dropped 3 bases and J dropped 3; count of bases not matched to a gene: 4.

The gene calls are TRBV6-5 and TRBJ1-1; D is unclear. Germline CDR1 and CDR2: MNHEY and SVGAGI. V was clipped by 0 bases and J by 4 bases, with 9 bases between them. The CDR3 is made up of 14 amino acids. The CDR3 loop reads CASSYSRRSTEAFF. CDR3 in DNA: TGTGCCAGCAGTTACTCGAGACGGAGCACTGAAGCTTTCTTT.